One sample yielded the 2 T cell receptor beta chains listed below, sequenced in a study of cytotoxic CD8 clonotypes in ibrutinib-treated CLL (dated by TCRdb to the early 2020s). The library was produced with the immunoSEQ multiplex PCR assay. Here the immuneACCESS table is served through TCRdb, limited to in-frame sequences with V and J called. Missing clones are a known gap in these copies; in checked studies unresolved V genes cover under half, and the rest lacks a known reason. The table for this sample lists roughly 49,000 clones; roughly 85% of them were counted only once. The ten largest clones capture roughly 22% of the sample. The time point label, read with the paper, signifies: 24 months on ibrutinib. The specimen was PBMCs, collected after 24 months of ibrutinib treatment. The receptors were sampled from a human donor with chronic lymphocytic leukemia.

This chain uses TRBV5-4 with TRBJ2-7; TRBD2 agrees at 7 bases. The CDR3 length is 13 residues. Germline V gene sequence: CDR1 SGHNT, CDR2 YYREEE (reference sequence). V trimming: 3 bases; J trimming: 4 bases; junction bases outside the gene matches: 4. This CDR3 is CASSSVAGYEQYF. Written as DNA, the CDR3 is TGTGCCAGCAGCTCGGTAGCGGGTTACGAGCAGTACTTC. Using reference TRBV5-4 and TRBJ2-7 for the parts outside the CDR3, the full variable domain is ETGVTQSPTHLIKTRGQQVTLRCSSQSGHNTVSWYQQALGQGPQFIFQYYREEENGRGNFPPRFSGLQFPNYSSELNVNALELDDSALYLCASSSVAGYEQYFGPGTRLTVT.

The V call is TRBV12-5, the J call TRBJ1-4; 7 bases fit TRBD1. This CDR3 is 15 amino acids long. The germline gives CDR1 LGHNT, CDR2 FRNRAP. The CDR3 DNA is TGTGCCACACGGGCAGGGGGTCCCCGGGGGGAAAAACTGTTTTTT. Translated: CATRAGGPRGEKLFF.